Given below is one T cell receptor (beta chain) in context. What it binds is not known. Expressed TCRB transcripts were sequenced because the isolated RNA had all been reverse transcribed beforehand. There were approximately 3.7 million reads on average in the naive, central memory and regulatory T cell samples. Here immunoSEQ multiplex PCR was the method, and the copy in TCRdb shows in-frame clones only, minus some. The sample has 150,000 to 200,000 clones; roughly 60% are singletons. The sample belongs to a study of beta chain features in type 1 diabetes. In the study overall: Patients and healthy donors were similar in age, gender and cell yields.

Study-wide findings and caveats: A pattern of fewer insertions and more deletions at VDJ junctions was seen in type 1 diabetes patients. Moderate but significant shortening of TCRB CDR3s was recorded in all four CD4+ subsets from Type 1 diabetes patients.

What was sequenced was naive CD4+ T cells from blood. The receptor was derived from a man younger than 45 with type 1 diabetes.

The chain's CDR3 is CSGRAATNEKLFF. CDR3 DNA sequence: TGCAGCGGAAGGGCGGCTACTAATGAAAAACTGTTTTTT. The chain has TRBV29-1 and TRBJ1-4; D is unclear. Germline lookup yields CDR1 SQVTM and CDR2 ANQGSEA. The CDR3 has 13 amino acids. Trimming left V 7 bases short and J 2 bases short, with 11 bases between.